This record concerns one TCR beta chain sequence. Its antigen is still unknown. CDR1 and CDR2 from the germline V gene are LNHDA and SQIVND (reference sequence). The CDR3 spans 16 residues. Trimming stripped 1 base from V and 0 bases from J, with 10 bases between. Using immunoSEQ multiplex PCR, the repertoire was profiled, and TCRdb retains in-frame clones only, with some absent. The sample carries about 50,000 clones, about 90% recorded once. The data were taken from a study of graft-versus-host responses after intestinal transplantation. About the research overall: Transplants given to recipients were multivisceral, liver-intestinal, or isolated intestinal. Study results and caveats: Some GvH clones were seen earlier in gut or blood, suggesting intestinal origin.

V gene TRBV19 combines with J gene TRBJ1-5; D gene uncertain. Sequencing used unstimulated CD4+ T cells sorted from spleen or lymph node cells, obtained before transplant. The clonotype comes from a human donor who was the organ donor for an intestinal transplant. This chain's CDR3 is CASSIGGSHSNQPQHF. DNA of the CDR3: TGTGCCAGTAGTATAGGGGGATCTCATAGCAATCAGCCCCAGCATTTT.